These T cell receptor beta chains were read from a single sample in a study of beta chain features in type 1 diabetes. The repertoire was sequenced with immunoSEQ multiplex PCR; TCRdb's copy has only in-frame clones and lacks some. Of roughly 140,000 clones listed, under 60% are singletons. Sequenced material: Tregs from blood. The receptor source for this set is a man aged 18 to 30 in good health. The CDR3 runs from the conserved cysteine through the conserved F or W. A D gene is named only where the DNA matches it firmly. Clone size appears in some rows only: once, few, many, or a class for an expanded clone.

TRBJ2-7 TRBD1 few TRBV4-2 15 CASSHRTGTGYEQYF TGTGCCAGCAGCCACCGTACCGGGACAGGCTACGAGCAGTACTTC
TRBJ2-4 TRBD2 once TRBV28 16 CASSLAGAVAKNIQYF TGTGCCAGCAGTTTAGCGGGAGCGGTTGCCAAAAACATTCAGTACTTC
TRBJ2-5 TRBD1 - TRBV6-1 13 CASSRQGPWTQYF TGTGCCAGCAGCAGACAGGGCCCCTGGACCCAGTACTTC
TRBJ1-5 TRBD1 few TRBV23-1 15 CASRATGNSNQPQHF TGCGCCAGCAGAGCGACAGGGAATAGCAATCAGCCCCAGCATTTT
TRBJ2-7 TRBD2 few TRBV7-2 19 CASSFKVRLAGARDYEQYF TGTGCCAGCAGCTTTAAGGTTCGACTAGCGGGAGCGAGGGACTACGAGCAGTACTTC
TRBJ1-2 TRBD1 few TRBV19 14 CASSPGTVIYGYTF TGTGCCAGTAGTCCCGGGACAGTTATCTATGGCTACACCTTC
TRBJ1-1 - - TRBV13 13 CASAGSPRTEAFF TGTGCCAGTGCGGGCTCCCCAAGGACTGAAGCTTTCTTT
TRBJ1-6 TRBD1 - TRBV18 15 CASSLGTGRGSPLHF TGTGCCAGCTCACTCGGGACAGGAAGAGGTTCACCCCTCCACTTT
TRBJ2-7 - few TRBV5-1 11 CASSSGREQYF TGCGCCAGCAGCTCCGGGAGAGAGCAGTACTTC
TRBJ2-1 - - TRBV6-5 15 CASSWVRGSRNEQFF TGTGCCAGCAGTTGGGTCCGGGGATCGCGGAATGAGCAGTTCTTC
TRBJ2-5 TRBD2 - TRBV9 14 CASSPRLAGVTQYF TGTGCCAGCAGCCCCCGACTAGCGGGGGTGACCCAGTACTTC
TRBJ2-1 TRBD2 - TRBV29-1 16 CSVERRGGARVNEQFF TGCAGCGTTGAGCGCCGCGGGGGGGCCAGAGTGAATGAGCAGTTCTTC
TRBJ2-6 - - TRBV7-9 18 CASSPDSTGNPGANVLTF TGTGCCAGCAGCCCCGATTCAACAGGGAACCCTGGGGCCAACGTCCTGACTTTC
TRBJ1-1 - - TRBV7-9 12 CASSITGTEAFF TGTGCCAGCAGCATCACGGGGACTGAAGCTTTCTTT
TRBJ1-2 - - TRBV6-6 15 CASSYRRAGAGGYTF TGTGCCAGCAGTTACCGAAGGGCGGGGGCGGGAGGCTACACCTTC
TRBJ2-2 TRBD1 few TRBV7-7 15 CASSKDRVGTGELFF TGTGCCAGCAGCAAAGACAGGGTGGGGACCGGGGAGCTGTTTTTT
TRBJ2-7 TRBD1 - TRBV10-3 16 CAISESTGTGAYEQYF TGTGCCATCAGTGAGAGTACGGGGACAGGGGCCTACGAGCAGTACTTC
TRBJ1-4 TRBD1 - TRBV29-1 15 CSVPGQGAGGEKLFF TGCAGCGTTCCGGGACAGGGGGCAGGTGGTGAAAAACTGTTTTTT
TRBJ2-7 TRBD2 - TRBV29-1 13 CSVEYSGRYEQYF TGCAGCGTTGAGTATAGCGGGAGATACGAGCAGTACTTC
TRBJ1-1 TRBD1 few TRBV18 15 CASSPWDRVNTEAFF TGTGCCAGCTCACCTTGGGACAGGGTGAACACTGAAGCTTTCTTT
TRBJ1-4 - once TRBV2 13 CASSWQGNEKLFF TGTGCCAGCAGTTGGCAGGGGAATGAAAAACTGTTTTTT
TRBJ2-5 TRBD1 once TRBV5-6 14 CASSRTGGAETQYF TGTGCCAGCAGCCGGACAGGGGGCGCAGAGACCCAGTACTTC
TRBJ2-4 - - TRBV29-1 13 CSVADRAKNIQYF TGCAGCGTTGCGGACAGAGCCAAAAACATTCAGTACTTC
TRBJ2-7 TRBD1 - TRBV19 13 CASSSRQGGEQYF TGTGCCAGTAGTTCGCGACAGGGCGGCGAGCAGTACTTC
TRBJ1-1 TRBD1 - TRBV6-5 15 CASSYSQGADTEAFF TGTGCCAGCAGTTACTCACAGGGGGCTGACACTGAAGCTTTCTTT
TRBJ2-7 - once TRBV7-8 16 CASSLMAGPSSYEQYF TGTGCCAGCAGCTTGATGGCAGGCCCAAGCTCCTACGAGCAGTACTTC
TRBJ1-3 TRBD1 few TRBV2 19 CASSPTAGQGVRSGNTIYF TGTGCCAGCAGTCCAACCGCGGGACAGGGGGTTCGTTCTGGAAACACCATATATTTT
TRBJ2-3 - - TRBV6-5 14 CASSRHSGRDTQYF TGTGCCAGCAGTCGCCACTCAGGCAGAGATACGCAGTATTTT
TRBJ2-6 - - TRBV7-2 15 CASSSGLSGANVLTF TGTGCCAGCAGCTCAGGGTTATCTGGGGCCAACGTCCTGACTTTC
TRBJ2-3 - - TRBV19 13 CASSFTGSDTQYF TGTGCCAGTAGTTTCACAGGGTCGGATACGCAGTATTTT
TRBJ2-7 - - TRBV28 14 CASSLIQKSYEQYF TGTGCCAGCAGTCTGATACAAAAATCCTACGAGCAGTACTTC
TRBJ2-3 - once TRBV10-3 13 CAIGDKGEDTQYF TGTGCCATCGGGGACAAGGGAGAAGATACGCAGTATTTT
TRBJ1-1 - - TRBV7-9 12 CASSRESLEAFF TGTGCCAGCAGCCGAGAGAGTCTTGAAGCTTTCTTT
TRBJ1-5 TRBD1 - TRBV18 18 CASSPLGPGQGWRQPQHF TGTGCCAGCTCACCACTGGGACCGGGACAGGGGTGGAGGCAGCCCCAGCATTTT
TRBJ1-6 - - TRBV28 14 CASRPGRGDSPLHF TGTGCCAGCAGACCAGGTCGCGGGGACTCACCCCTCCACTTT
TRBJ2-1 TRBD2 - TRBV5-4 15 CASSFRTSGTNEQFF TGTGCCAGCAGCTTCCGGACTAGCGGGACCAATGAGCAGTTCTTC
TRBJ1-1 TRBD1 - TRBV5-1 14 CASSLRQGSTEAFF TGCGCCAGCAGCCTCCGACAGGGGAGCACTGAAGCTTTCTTT
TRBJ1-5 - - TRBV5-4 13 CASSLGGGQPQHF TGTGCCAGCAGCTTGGGCGGCGGTCAGCCCCAGCATTTT
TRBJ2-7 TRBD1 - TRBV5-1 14 CASSVRTGSYEQYF TGCGCCAGCAGCGTCCGGACAGGCTCCTACGAGCAGTACTTC
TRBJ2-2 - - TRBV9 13 CASSVRVAGELFF TGTGCCAGCAGCGTGCGGGTTGCCGGGGAGCTGTTTTTT
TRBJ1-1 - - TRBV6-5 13 CASSGHQDTEAFF TGTGCCAGCAGTGGGCATCAGGACACTGAAGCTTTCTTT
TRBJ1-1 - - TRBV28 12 CASSGGATEAFF TGTGCCAGCAGCGGAGGGGCCACTGAAGCTTTCTTT
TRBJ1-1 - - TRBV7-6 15 CASSSSVGGVTEAFF TGTGCCAGCAGCTCCTCGGTAGGGGGGGTAACTGAAGCTTTCTTT
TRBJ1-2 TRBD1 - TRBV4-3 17 CASSHLPGQGANYGYTF TGCGCCAGCAGCCATTTACCGGGACAGGGAGCTAACTATGGCTACACCTTC